The entry below describes one T cell receptor (beta chain). Its antigen is currently unknown. This specimen comes from a study of blood T cells in healthy people across ages. The study, taken as a whole, reports: The study regarded diversity estimates from one million T cells as underestimates.

The CDR3 has 13 amino acids. Trimming removed 6 bases at V and 3 bases at J, with 12 bases between. The germline V gene has CDR1 SGHAT and CDR2 FQNNGV. Alongside a J-beta primer mix, a sample-barcoded 5' primer served in a second PCR lasting about 7 to 11 cycles. TCRdb used MiXCR to reprocess the 5' RACE reads, holding one entry per CDR3 protein. The sample has approximately 1.5 million distinct CDR3 sequences; approximately 32% are singletons. The chain uses TRBV11-2 and TRBJ2-7; no clear D gene. The TCR was taken from a woman aged 30 to 39 in good health. Sequencing was done on a sample of blood. CDR3 sequence: CASRSGIRYEQYF. The CDR3 DNA sequence: TGTGCCAGCAGATCTGGTATCCGCTACGAGCAGTACTTC.